The T cell receptor beta chain under discussion was sequenced for a study of early T cells in non-severe SARS-CoV-2 infection. Study information: The sequenced material was bulk RNA from unsorted whole blood, and its chains were unpaired.

TCRdb reprocessed the 5' RACE reads with MiXCR, giving one entry per CDR3 protein. Of about 59,000 distinct CDR3 sequences in the sample, about 12% were seen once. CDR1 SGHRS and CDR2 YFSETQ come from the germline V gene. The CDR3 extends over 15 amino acids. Trimming stripped 0 bases from V and 3 bases from J, with 11 bases between. A few counts support this clonotype. The clonotype originates from an adult who was a healthcare worker with PCR-confirmed SARS-CoV-2 infection or an uninfected control (not recorded which). This specimen was whole blood, taken at baseline. The chain combines TRBV5-1 with TRBJ2-3; D is possibly TRBD1 (6 bases). The CDR3 here is CASSLGLQGTDTQYF. CDR3 sequence (DNA): TGCGCCAGCAGCTTGGGTCTCCAGGGGACAGATACGCAGTATTTT.